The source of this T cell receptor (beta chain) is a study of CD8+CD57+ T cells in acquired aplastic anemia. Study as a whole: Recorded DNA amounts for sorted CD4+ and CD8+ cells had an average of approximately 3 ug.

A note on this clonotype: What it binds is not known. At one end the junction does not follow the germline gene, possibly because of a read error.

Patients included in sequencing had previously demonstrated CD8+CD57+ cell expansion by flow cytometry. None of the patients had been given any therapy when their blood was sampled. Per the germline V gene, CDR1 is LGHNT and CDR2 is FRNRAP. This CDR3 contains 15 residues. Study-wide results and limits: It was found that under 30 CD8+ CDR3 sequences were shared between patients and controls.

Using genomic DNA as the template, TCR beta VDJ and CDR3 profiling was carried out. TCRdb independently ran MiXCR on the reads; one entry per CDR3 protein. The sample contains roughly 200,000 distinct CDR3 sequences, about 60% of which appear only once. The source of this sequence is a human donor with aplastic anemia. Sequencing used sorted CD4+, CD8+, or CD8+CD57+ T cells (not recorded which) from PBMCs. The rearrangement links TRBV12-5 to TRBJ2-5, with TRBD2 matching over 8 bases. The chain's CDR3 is CASAYRGGGQETRYF. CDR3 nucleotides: TGTGCTAGTGCCTATCGGGGGGGGGGGCAGGAGACCCGGTACTTC. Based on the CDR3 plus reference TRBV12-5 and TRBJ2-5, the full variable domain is DARVTQTPRHKVTEMGQEVTMRCQPILGHNTVFWYRQTMMQGLELLAYFRNRAPLDDSGMPKDRFSAEMPDATLATLKIQPSEPRDSAVYFCASAYRGGGQETRYFGPGTRLLVL.